This T cell receptor beta chain was sequenced during a study of cytomegalovirus exposure and HLA in healthy donors. Findings of the study overall: The TCR clusters that emerged in the first cohort tended, a later analysis found, to co-occur in the approximately 130 validation repertoires. The authors enumerated roughly 160 TCR beta chains as linked to cytomegalovirus.

The CDR3 consists of 12 residues. Trimming pared 7 bases from V and 4 bases from J, leaving 10 bases between. Per the germline V gene, CDR1 is SNHLY and CDR2 is FYNNEI. This clone was detected a few times. Its antigen is as yet unknown. Sequencing used immunoSEQ multiplex PCR; TCRdb keeps in-frame clones, though not all of them. The data hold some 120,000 clones, with 80% to 90% observed a single time. Sequenced sample: PBMCs. The chain links TRBV2 to TRBJ1-2; D ambiguous. The receptor's source is a woman between 18 and 29 years old in good health and CMV-seronegative. The CDR3 nucleotides are TGTGCCAGCATGAGAGTCCTCTATGGCTACACCTTC. Its translation is CASMRVLYGYTF.